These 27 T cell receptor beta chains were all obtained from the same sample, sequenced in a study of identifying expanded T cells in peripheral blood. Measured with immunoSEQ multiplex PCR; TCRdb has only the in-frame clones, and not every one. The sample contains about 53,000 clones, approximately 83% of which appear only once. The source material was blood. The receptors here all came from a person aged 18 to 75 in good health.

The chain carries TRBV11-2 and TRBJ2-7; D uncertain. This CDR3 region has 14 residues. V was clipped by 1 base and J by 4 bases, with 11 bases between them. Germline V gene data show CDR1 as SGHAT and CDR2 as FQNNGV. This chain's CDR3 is CASSLGGTAYEQYF. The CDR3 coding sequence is TGTGCCAGCAGCTTAGGGGGAACGGCGTACGAGCAGTACTTC.

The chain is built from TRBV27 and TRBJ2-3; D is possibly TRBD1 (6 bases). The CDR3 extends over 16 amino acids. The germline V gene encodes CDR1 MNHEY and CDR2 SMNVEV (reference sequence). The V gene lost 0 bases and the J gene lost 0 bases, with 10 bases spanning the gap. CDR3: CASSLSTGTSTDTQYF. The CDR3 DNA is TGTGCCAGCAGTTTATCGACAGGTACTAGCACAGATACGCAGTATTTT.

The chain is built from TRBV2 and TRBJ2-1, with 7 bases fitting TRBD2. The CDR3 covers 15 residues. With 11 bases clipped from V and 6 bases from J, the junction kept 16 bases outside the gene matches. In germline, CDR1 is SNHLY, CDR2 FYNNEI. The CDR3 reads CAARLTSELVNEQFF. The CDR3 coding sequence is TGTGCCGCTAGATTAACTAGCGAATTAGTCAATGAGCAGTTCTTC.

The DNA for the CDR3 is TGTGCCAGCAGTCTCCAGGGGTACACTGAAGCTTTCTTT. This encodes CASSLQGYTEAFF. V and J are TRBV28 and TRBJ1-1; TRBD1 is a possible D gene (6 bases). Trimming pared 5 bases from V and 3 bases from J, leaving 10 bases between. The germline V gene encodes CDR1 MDHEN and CDR2 SYDVKM. The CDR3 totals 13 residues.

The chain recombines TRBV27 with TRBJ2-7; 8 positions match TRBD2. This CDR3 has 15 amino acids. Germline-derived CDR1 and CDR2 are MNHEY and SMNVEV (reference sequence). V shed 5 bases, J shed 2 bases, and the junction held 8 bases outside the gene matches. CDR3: CASSKAGVGPYEQYF. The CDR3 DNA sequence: TGTGCCAGCAGTAAAGCGGGAGTCGGGCCCTACGAGCAGTACTTC.

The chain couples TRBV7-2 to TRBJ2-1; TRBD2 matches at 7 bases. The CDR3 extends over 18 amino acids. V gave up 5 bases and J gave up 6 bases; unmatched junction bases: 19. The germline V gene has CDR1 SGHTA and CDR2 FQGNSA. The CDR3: CASSPGRVRLALGNEQFF. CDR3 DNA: TGTGCCAGCAGCCCAGGGAGGGTTCGGCTAGCGCTAGGCAATGAGCAGTTCTTC. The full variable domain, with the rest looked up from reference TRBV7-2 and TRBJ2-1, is GAGVSQSPSNKVTEKGKDVELRCDPISGHTALYWYRQSLGQGLEFLIYFQGNSAPDKSGLPSDRFSAERTGGSVSTLTIQRTQQEDSAVYLCASSPGRVRLALGNEQFFGPGTRLTVL.

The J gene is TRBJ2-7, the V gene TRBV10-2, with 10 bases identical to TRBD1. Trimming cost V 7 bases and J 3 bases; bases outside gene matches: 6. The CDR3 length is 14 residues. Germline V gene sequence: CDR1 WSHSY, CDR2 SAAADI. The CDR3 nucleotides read TGCGCCAGCAAACCGGGACAGGGGAACTACGAGCAGTACTTC. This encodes CASKPGQGNYEQYF.

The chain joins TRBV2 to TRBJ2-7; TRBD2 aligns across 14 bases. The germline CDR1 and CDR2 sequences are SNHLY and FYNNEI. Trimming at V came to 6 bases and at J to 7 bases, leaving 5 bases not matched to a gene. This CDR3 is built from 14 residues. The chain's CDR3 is CASRGLAGGQEQYF. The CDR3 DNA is TGTGCCAGCAGAGGACTAGCGGGAGGCCAGGAGCAGTACTTC.

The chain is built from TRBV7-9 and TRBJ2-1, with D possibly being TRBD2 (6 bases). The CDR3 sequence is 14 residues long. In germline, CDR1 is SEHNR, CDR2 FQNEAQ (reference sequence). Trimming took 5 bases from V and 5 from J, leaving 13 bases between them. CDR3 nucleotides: TGTGCCAGCAGCCCTAGCGTGTTGGACAATGAGCAGTTCTTC. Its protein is CASSPSVLDNEQFF.

CDR3 coding DNA: TGTGCCAGCAGTGAACAACAGGGAGGAGGTTCACCCCTCCACTTT. As protein: CASSEQQGGGSPLHF. The rearrangement links TRBV6-1 to TRBJ1-6; D may be TRBD1 (6 bases). The CDR3 covers 15 residues. Germline V gene lookup returns CDR1 MNHNS and CDR2 SASEGT. The ends were cut back, 2 bases at V and 9 bases at J, with 14 bases in the middle.

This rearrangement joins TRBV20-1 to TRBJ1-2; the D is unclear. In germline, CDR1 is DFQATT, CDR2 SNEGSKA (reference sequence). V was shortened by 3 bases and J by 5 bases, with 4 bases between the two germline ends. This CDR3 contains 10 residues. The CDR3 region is CSASRYGYTF. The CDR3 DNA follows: TGCAGTGCTAGTCGATATGGCTACACCTTC.

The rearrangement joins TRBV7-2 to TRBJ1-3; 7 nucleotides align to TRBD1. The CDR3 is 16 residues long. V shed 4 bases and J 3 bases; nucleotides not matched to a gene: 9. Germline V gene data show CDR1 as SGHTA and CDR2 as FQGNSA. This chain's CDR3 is CASSSAGTAIGNTIYF. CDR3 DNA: TGTGCCAGCAGCTCGGCCGGGACAGCTATTGGAAACACCATATATTTT.

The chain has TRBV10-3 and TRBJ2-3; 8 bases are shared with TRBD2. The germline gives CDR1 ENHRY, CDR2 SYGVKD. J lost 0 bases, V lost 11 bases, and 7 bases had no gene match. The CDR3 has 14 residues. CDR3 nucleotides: TGTGCCTCCCAAGCGGGAGTGAGCACAGATACGCAGTATTTT. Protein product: CASQAGVSTDTQYF.

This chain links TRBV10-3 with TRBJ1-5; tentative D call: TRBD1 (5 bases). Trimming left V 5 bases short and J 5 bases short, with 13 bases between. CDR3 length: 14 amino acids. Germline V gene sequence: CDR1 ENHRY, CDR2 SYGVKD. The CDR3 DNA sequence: TGTGCCATCAGTCCGGGGCAGCGAGATCAGCCCCAGCATTTT. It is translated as CAISPGQRDQPQHF.

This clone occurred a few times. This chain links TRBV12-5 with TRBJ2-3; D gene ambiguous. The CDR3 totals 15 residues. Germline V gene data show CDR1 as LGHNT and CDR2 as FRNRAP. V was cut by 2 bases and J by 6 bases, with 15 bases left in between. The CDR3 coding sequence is TGTGCTAGTGGTTTGTTCGATCTCGGACGGGATACGCAGTATTTT. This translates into CASGLFDLGRDTQYF.

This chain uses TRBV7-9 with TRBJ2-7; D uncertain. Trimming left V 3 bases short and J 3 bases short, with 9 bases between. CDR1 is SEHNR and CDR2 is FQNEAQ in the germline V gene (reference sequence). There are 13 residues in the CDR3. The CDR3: CASSFEDDYEQYF. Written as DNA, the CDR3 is TGTGCCAGCAGCTTCGAGGACGACTACGAGCAGTACTTC.

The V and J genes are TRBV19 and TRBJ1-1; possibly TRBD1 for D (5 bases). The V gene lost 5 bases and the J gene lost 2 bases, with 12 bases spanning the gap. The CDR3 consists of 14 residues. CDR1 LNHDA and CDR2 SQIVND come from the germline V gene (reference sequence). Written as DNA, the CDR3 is TGTGCCAGTAGTTTAACAGGTCCAAACACTGAAGCTTTCTTT. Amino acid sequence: CASSLTGPNTEAFF.

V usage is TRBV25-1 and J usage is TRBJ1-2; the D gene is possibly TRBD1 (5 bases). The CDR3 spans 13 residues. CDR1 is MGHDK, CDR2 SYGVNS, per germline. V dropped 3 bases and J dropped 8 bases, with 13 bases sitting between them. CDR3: CASSEGLTGGYTF. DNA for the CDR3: TGTGCCAGCAGTGAGGGACTTACGGGCGGCTACACCTTC.

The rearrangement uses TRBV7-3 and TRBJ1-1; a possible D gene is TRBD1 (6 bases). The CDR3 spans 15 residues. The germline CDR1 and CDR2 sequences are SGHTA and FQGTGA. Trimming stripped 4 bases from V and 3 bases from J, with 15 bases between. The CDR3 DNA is TGTGCCAGCAGCTGGAGAGGGGGGATAGACACTGAAGCTTTCTTT. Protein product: CASSWRGGIDTEAFF. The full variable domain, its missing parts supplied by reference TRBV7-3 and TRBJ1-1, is GAGVSQTPSNKVTEKGKYVELRCDPISGHTALYWYRQSLGQGPEFLIYFQGTGAADDSGLPNDRFFAVRPEGSVSTLKIQRTERGDSAVYLCASSWRGGIDTEAFFGQGTRLTVV.

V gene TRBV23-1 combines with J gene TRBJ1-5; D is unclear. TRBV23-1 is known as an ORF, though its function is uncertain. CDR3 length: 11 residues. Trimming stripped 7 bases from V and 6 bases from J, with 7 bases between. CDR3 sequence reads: CASICSQPQHF. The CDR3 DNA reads TGCGCCAGCATTTGTTCTCAGCCCCAGCATTTT.

The CDR3 DNA is TGTGCCAGCAGCTCCAGTACGAGCACAGATACGCAGTATTTT. Protein product: CASSSSTSTDTQYF. This chain links TRBV11-3 with TRBJ2-3; D unresolved. Between the trimmed V and J ends, which lost 4 bases and 0 bases, there was a span of 8 bases. This CDR3 comprises 14 residues. The V gene's germline CDR1 is SGHNT and CDR2 YENEEA.

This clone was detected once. The CDR3 loop reads CASSGQGGNTIYF. The CDR3 nucleotides are TGTGCCAGCAGTGGTCAGGGGGGAAACACCATATATTTT. The rearrangement uses TRBV6-1 and TRBJ1-3; possible D gene TRBD1, 6 bases. The V end lost 4 bases, the J end lost 4 bases, and 8 bases lay between the germline ends. Germline V CDR1 and CDR2: MNHNS, SASEGT. The CDR3 is 13 residues long.

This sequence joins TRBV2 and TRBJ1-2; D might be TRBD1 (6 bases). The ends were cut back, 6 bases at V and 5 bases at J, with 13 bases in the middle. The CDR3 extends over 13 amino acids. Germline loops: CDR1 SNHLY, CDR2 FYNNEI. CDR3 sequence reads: CASSGQGKYGYTF. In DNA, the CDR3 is TGTGCCAGCAGCGGTCAGGGGAAGTATGGCTACACCTTC.

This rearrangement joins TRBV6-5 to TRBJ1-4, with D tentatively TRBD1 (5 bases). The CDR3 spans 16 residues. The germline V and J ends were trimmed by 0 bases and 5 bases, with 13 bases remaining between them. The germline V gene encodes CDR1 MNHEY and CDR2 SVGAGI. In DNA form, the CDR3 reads TGTGCCAGCAGTTACTCGAAGACAGCTAAGAATGAAAAACTGTTTTTT. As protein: CASSYSKTAKNEKLFF.

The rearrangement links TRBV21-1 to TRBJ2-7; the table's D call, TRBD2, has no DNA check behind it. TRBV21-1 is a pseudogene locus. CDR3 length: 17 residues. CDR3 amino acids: CASSTRTSGSQFYEQYF. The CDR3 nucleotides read TGTGCCAGCAGCACCAGGACTAGCGGGAGTCAGTTTTACGAGCAGTACTTC.

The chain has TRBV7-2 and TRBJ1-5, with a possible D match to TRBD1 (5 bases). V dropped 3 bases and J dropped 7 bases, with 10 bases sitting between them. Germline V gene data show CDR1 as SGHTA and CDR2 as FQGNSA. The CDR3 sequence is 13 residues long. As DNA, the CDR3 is TGTGCCAGCAGCTTGGGAGGGGACCAGCCCCAGCATTTT. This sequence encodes CASSLGGDQPQHF.

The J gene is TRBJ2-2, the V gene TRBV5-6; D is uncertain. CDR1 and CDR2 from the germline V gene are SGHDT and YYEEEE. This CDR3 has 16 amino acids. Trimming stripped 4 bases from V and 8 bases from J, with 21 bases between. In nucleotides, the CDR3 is TGTGCCAGCAGCCTTGCCGGCGCCGGCAAAGGAGGGGAGCTGTTTTTT. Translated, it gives CASSLAGAGKGGELFF.